The 18 T cell receptor beta chains below come from one sample, sequenced in a study of blood T cell repertoires in COVID-19. Produced via immunoSEQ multiplex PCR; TCRdb's table is partial and in-frame only. The sample contains roughly 49,000 clones, about 82% of which appear only once. Source material: peripheral blood. The receptors originated from an elderly man with active COVID-19.

This rearrangement joins TRBV4-3 to TRBJ2-5; 8 nucleotides align to TRBD1. CDR1 and CDR2 from the germline V gene are LGHNA and YSLEER. This CDR3 is built from 14 residues. After removal of 2 bases from V and 1 base from J, the junction contained 0 bases not matched to a gene. CDR3 in amino acids: CASSQTGGQETQYF. The CDR3 nucleotides read TGCGCCAGCAGCCAAACAGGGGGCCAAGAGACCCAGTACTTC.

The rearrangement links TRBV2 to TRBJ2-7, with D possibly TRBD1 on 6 matching bases. Looked up from germline, CDR1 is SNHLY and CDR2 is FYNNEI. Trimming stripped 3 bases from V and 2 bases from J, with 14 bases between. The CDR3 contains 15 residues. The CDR3 bases are TGTGCCAGCAGTGAGCAACGACAGGCCCCCTACGAGCAGTACTTC. This translates into CASSEQRQAPYEQYF.

V usage is TRBV5-6 and J usage is TRBJ2-3; a possible D gene is TRBD1 (6 bases). There are 18 residues in the CDR3. Germline V CDR1 and CDR2: SGHDT, YYEEEE. Trimming stripped 3 bases from V and 0 bases from J, with 20 bases between. The CDR3 region has the DNA TGTGCCAGCAGCTCTACTGAACCGGGACACTCTAGCACAGATACGCAGTATTTT. It specifies CASSSTEPGHSSTDTQYF.

V gene TRBV19 combines with J gene TRBJ2-7; D might be TRBD2 (8 bases). Per germline, CDR1 LNHDA and CDR2 SQIVND (reference sequence). The CDR3 length is 15 residues. V lost 5 bases and J 0 bases, leaving 14 bases between the germline ends. CDR3 in amino acids: CASSLRGTSSYEQYF. CDR3 in DNA: TGTGCCAGTAGTCTCAGGGGGACTAGCTCCTACGAGCAGTACTTC.

This clone was counted between two and nine times. The CDR3: CASSLVSGRRSEQFF. In nucleotides, the CDR3 is TGTGCCAGCAGCTTAGTTAGCGGGAGGAGGTCTGAGCAGTTCTTC. The chain links TRBV7-2 to TRBJ2-1; 10 positions match TRBD2. The V and J ends lost 1 base and 9 bases, in that order; junction bases with no gene match: 6. Germline CDR1 reads SGHTA; CDR2 reads FQGNSA. The length of the CDR3 is 15 residues.

The J gene is TRBJ2-1, the V gene TRBV5-1, with TRBD2 matching over 9 bases. This CDR3 has 17 residues. Germline values: CDR1 SGHRS, CDR2 YFSETQ. With V trimmed by 3 bases and J by 5 bases, 12 bases remained unmatched. Written as DNA, the CDR3 is TGCGCCAGCAGCTGGGGGTTGGGACTAGCATACAACAATGAGCAGTTCTTC. It is translated as CASSWGLGLAYNNEQFF.

The chain employs TRBV30 and TRBJ2-7, with D perhaps matching TRBD2 (6 bases). Germline V gene sequence: CDR1 GTSNPN, CDR2 SVGIG (reference sequence). The CDR3 totals 16 residues. V was pared by 2 bases and J by 4 bases, with 21 bases between. The CDR3 loop reads CAWSTRVASAKYEQYF. CDR3 nucleotide sequence: TGTGCCTGGAGTACACGGGTGGCTAGCGCTAAATACGAGCAGTACTTC.

This chain connects TRBV11-2 to TRBJ2-7; TRBD1 matches 10 bases. Unmatched junction bases numbered 2, after V lost 3 bases and J lost 3 bases. The CDR3 loop spans 14 amino acids. Germline values: CDR1 SGHAT, CDR2 FQNNGV. Here the CDR3 reads CASSLTGGDYEQYF. The CDR3 bases are TGTGCCAGCAGCTTGACAGGGGGCGACTACGAGCAGTACTTC.

The V and J genes are TRBV25-1 and TRBJ1-1; 7 bases map to TRBD1. The CDR3 runs 14 residues. The J segment lost 1 base and the V segment lost 6 bases, leaving 5 bases of the junction unmatched. CDR1 and CDR2 (germline): MGHDK, SYGVNS. The DNA for the CDR3 is TGTGCCAGCAGCCTGACAGGGCGGAACACTGAAGCTTTCTTT. Its translation: CASSLTGRNTEAFF.

In DNA, the CDR3 is TGTGCCAGCAGTTACTCGACAGGGGGTCGCTACGAGCAGTACTTC. Amino acid sequence: CASSYSTGGRYEQYF. This rearrangement joins TRBV6-5 to TRBJ2-7, with 9 bases aligning to TRBD1. J was trimmed by 3 bases and V by 0 bases; bases with no gene match: 3. The CDR3 extends over 15 amino acids. CDR1 MNHEY and CDR2 SVGAGI come from the germline V gene.

The chain couples TRBV28 to TRBJ2-7; 8 nucleotides agree with TRBD2. Germline CDR1 and CDR2: MDHEN and SYDVKM. The CDR3 has 13 residues. The V gene end was trimmed by 11 bases and the J gene end by 6 bases; junction bases not matched to a gene: 12. CDR3 sequence reads: CAWGRGGRGEQYF. The CDR3 nucleotides are TGTGCCTGGGGTCGGGGGGGGCGCGGCGAGCAGTACTTC.

V gene TRBV28 combines with J gene TRBJ2-7, with TRBD1 as a possible D gene (5 bases). The V gene's germline CDR1 is MDHEN and CDR2 SYDVKM. The CDR3 has 13 amino acids. The V end was cut by 6 bases, the J end by 3 bases, with 12 bases between. This chain's CDR3 is CASSRTPNYEQYF. The CDR3, as DNA: TGTGCCAGCAGCCGGACACCGAACTACGAGCAGTACTTC.

The genes are TRBV15 and TRBJ1-5; TRBD1 matches at 7 bases. V gave up 3 bases and J gave up 0 bases; unmatched junction bases: 5. Germline CDR1 reads LNHNV; CDR2 reads YYDKDF (reference sequence). There are 16 residues in the CDR3. CDR3 nucleotides: TGTGCCACCAGCAGTTACAGGGGAATTAGCAATCAGCCCCAGCATTTT. Amino acids: CATSSYRGISNQPQHF.

The rearrangement joins TRBV6-5 to TRBJ2-7; no firm D call. Trimming stripped 0 bases from V and 0 bases from J, with 9 bases between. Germline CDR1 MNHEY, CDR2 SVGAGI. This CDR3 spans 15 amino acids. The CDR3 protein is CASSYSPRASYEQYF. The CDR3 DNA reads as TGTGCCAGCAGTTACTCGCCCCGAGCCTCCTACGAGCAGTACTTC.

The CDR3 sequence is CASSPQGENEKLFF. CDR3 coding DNA: TGTGCCAGCAGCCCACAGGGGGAGAATGAAAAACTGTTTTTT. The chain is built from TRBV11-2 and TRBJ1-4, with 8 bases fitting TRBD1. This CDR3 spans 14 amino acids. Losses at the gene ends were 5 bases for V and 5 bases for J; bases not matched to a gene: 4. Germline CDR1 reads SGHAT; CDR2 reads FQNNGV.

Comment on this clone: This same CDR3 is encoded by further DNA sequences in the sample. V gene TRBV7-2 combines with J gene TRBJ2-7; 9 bases align to TRBD2. After removal of 6 bases from V and 5 bases from J, the junction contained 11 bases not matched to a gene. This CDR3 comprises 15 residues. The germline V gene has CDR1 SGHTA and CDR2 FQGNSA. The CDR3 coding sequence is TGTGCCAGCAGTTCCCAAGCGGGAGGTTGGAACGAGCAGTACTTC. Translation gives CASSSQAGGWNEQYF.

The rearrangement uses TRBV19 and TRBJ2-1; no definite D call. The germline CDR1 and CDR2 sequences are LNHDA and SQIVND (reference sequence). The CDR3 length is 16 residues. The germline V and J ends were trimmed by 7 bases and 1 base, with 17 bases remaining between them. CDR3 nucleotides: TGTGCCAGTACTGATCCCTGGGCCACTTCCTACAATGAGCAGTTCTTC. It codes for CASTDPWATSYNEQFF.

V and J are TRBV19 and TRBJ2-3; 9 nucleotides match TRBD1. The CDR3 consists of 15 residues. Germline V gives CDR1 LNHDA, CDR2 SQIVND (reference sequence). Unmatched junction bases numbered 9, after V lost 7 bases and J lost 4 bases. The chain's CDR3 is CASTLTGGGPDTQYF. CDR3 coding DNA: TGTGCCAGTACCCTGACAGGGGGAGGCCCAGATACGCAGTATTTT.